This T cell receptor (beta chain) comes out of a study of CD4 T cells in relation to SARS-CoV-2 and coronaviruses. In the case of this clone: Its cognate antigen is unknown. Other nucleotide sequences from this sample produce the same CDR3.

The assay was immunoSEQ multiplex PCR, and TCRdb's table has in-frame clones only and misses some. The sample lists about 38,000 clones; over 75% were seen once. Sequencing was done on a sample of memory CD4+ T cells from PBMCs, cultured in vitro. This clonotype was sampled from an adult with COVID-19.

The CDR3 reads CAWNPNTDTQYF. In DNA form, the CDR3 reads TGTGCCTGGAACCCGAACACAGATACGCAGTATTTT. The rearrangement joins TRBV30 to TRBJ2-3; D unresolved. Germline CDR1 is GTSNPN and CDR2 is SVGIG (reference sequence). The V and J ends lost 4 bases and 2 bases respectively, with 7 bases between them. This CDR3 is built from 12 residues.